The sequence of this T cell receptor beta chain was determined in a study of regulatory T cells in long-lasting Graves disease (TCRdb year 2021). For the wider study: In the newly diagnosed Graves' disease group, patients had been taking antithyroid drugs for less than 3 months. TCR sequencing covered roughly 13 persistent and roughly 20 newly diagnosed Graves' disease patients, 33 samples in total. Patients with persistent Graves' disease were compared with patients with newly diagnosed Graves' disease using TCR sequencing and RNA sequencing of peripheral blood. The study was conducted in China and was registered as a clinical trial.

What this sample's time point label stands for: newly diagnosed GD, antithyroid drugs for less than 3 months. For both TCR sequencing and RNA sequencing, RNA was extracted from PBMCs in TRIzol. Graves' disease was diagnosed according to American Thyroid Association guidelines. The patients came from an endocrinology department in Xi'an, China. From each patient, about 8.9 milliliters of peripheral blood was collected into an EDTA anticoagulant tube. Ficoll Paque Plus density gradient separation was used to isolate PBMCs, and no further T cell sorting was done. An Agilent 2100 Bioanalyzer and agarose gel were used to check RNA quality, while a NanoDrop 2000 measured RNA concentration. From cysteine to phenylalanine, the CDR3 is 13 amino acids long. Left in the record is the CDR3 DNA by itself, 39 bases read in frame from the first base. The germline V gene supplies CDR1 SGHNT and CDR2 YENEEA. The table lists this clonotype with many counts. Its antigen target is currently unknown. One end of the junction is discordant with germline, which a read error may explain.

Preparation of the library involved multiplex PCR. The instrument given in TCRdb is Illumina HiSeq 4000. To build TCR beta libraries, CDR3 regions were amplified by Arm-PCR using iRepertoire HTBI primers. Before sequencing, the PCR products went through gel purification. Turning to the authors' computational methods: Across samples, about 63 TRBV and 15 or so TRBJ segments were identified and used for gene usage analysis of CDR3 amino acid clonotypes. COPE and FqMerger were used to merge filtered high-quality paired reads into contigs. BLAST was used to align contigs to IMGT TRBV, TRBD and TRBJ reference genes, with CDR3 defined following IMGT. Any clonotype with a frequency above 0.1% was classified as a highly expanded clone. Repertoire diversity was measured by Shannon entropy, and V-J evenness by the Gini coefficient. A clonotype was considered public if more than one individual shared it. Starting from the raw public reads, TCRdb applied fastp trimming at Q25, assembled clones with MiXCR and retained in-frame beta chains. Duplicate CDR3 protein sequences are folded into a single record with the most common DNA and genes. TCRdb assigned the V and J calls; the authors' analysis was not used. The table for this sample lists around 500,000 distinct CDR3 sequences; around 15% of them were counted only once. Around 25% of the sample comes from the top ten.

General study outcomes and caveats: Persistent disease showed preferential use of TRBV28, TRBJ1-2 and TRBJ2-5, whereas newly diagnosed disease favored TRBV20-1 and TRBJ2-1. Only the TCR beta chain was sequenced and analyzed. Only peripheral blood was studied, because thyroid tissue, the primary lesion, was inaccessible. As a limitation, the authors acknowledged that the small sample size may reduce accuracy. Persistent patients shared more public clonotypes among themselves (around 2,500) than newly diagnosed patients did (over 950). Compared with newly diagnosed patients, patients with persistent Graves' disease had lower TCR Shannon entropy and fewer highly expanded clones, which suggests clonal expansion.

Separately, the same data were catalogued under a study of T cells in Graves' hyperthyroidism and ophthalmopathy. As the second publication notes: Stable Graves' hyperthyroidism was defined as the absence of progression to ophthalmopathy over 18 months of follow-up. Hyperthyroidism patients were newly diagnosed, had a disease duration of under 2 months, and were aged 18 to 65 years. Any patient with an uncontrolled infection, another autoimmune disease, pregnancy or lactation was excluded. Diagnoses relied on clinical symptoms, serum thyroxine and TRAb, thyroid ultrasound and orbital computed tomography. The first round of RT-PCR for the TCR CDR3 was performed with the HTBI primer set and the Qiagen OneStep RT-PCR kit. Blood samples also contained most of the expanded thyroid clonotypes (frequency above 0.001), which suggests that blood repertoires may reflect thyroid immune responses. In cross-validation, a model built on a 13 V-J signature told ophthalmopathy apart from stable hyperthyroidism with 85% to 90% sensitivity and roughly 81% specificity, and in testing the same model reached 80%/75%. In validation, progression to ophthalmopathy was predicted by the model with almost 71% sensitivity and around 76% specificity, a median of roughly 6.4 months before onset. To identify distinguishing TCR V-J signatures, a discovery cohort of some 100 patients was used, comprising approximately 40 with Graves' ophthalmopathy and 57 with stable Graves' hyperthyroidism. Prospective prediction of ophthalmopathy was tested in an independent validation cohort consisting of fewer than 20 hyperthyroidism patients and approximately 16 patients who later progressed to ophthalmopathy. The roughly 90 discovery patients were divided at random into training and test sets in a 7:3 ratio. Thyroid tissue and blood T-cell repertoires from six Graves' hyperthyroidism patients were also compared in the study. After sampling, hyperthyroidism patients received methimazole starting at 30 mg daily, and ophthalmopathy patients received high-dose intravenous methylprednisolone. Libraries were constructed in a second round of multiplex PCR, after which size selection and purification were performed. Sequencing of the libraries was done on an Illumina HiSeq2000 using paired-end 100 bp reads. SOAPnuke was used to process the raw data, with reads discarded if the reads contained adapters or uncalled bases, had a mean Phred below 15, or lacked an exact constant-primer or identifier match. High-quality paired reads were merged with COPE v1.2.5, and unique nucleotide sequences were defined as clonotypes. MiTCR v1.1 was used to align the clonotypes against IMGT TRBV, TRBD and TRBJ reference segments. The analysis included only V-J combinations with a frequency above 0.0001, which together covered around 99% of the repertoires. The TCS score was defined as F50 (clonal expansion) divided by E x V (chaos), with BLOSUM62-based TCRdist calculated between CDR3 peptides within each V-J. Welch's t-statistics and random forest reduced 500 to 550 V-J features to 13, which were used in a naive Bayes classifier (R e1071). No statistical method was used to fix the sample size in advance, and group allocation was not hidden from the investigators. The paper reports TCR Vbeta CDR3 sequencing of about 140 peripheral blood samples: around 41 ophthalmopathy, some 80 hyperthyroidism and around 17 progressor patients.

The starting material was peripheral blood mononuclear cells (PBMCs), obtained at new diagnosis, from a patient treated with antithyroid drugs. The chain is made from TRBV11-3 and TRBJ2-7; a tentative D call is TRBD2 (6 bases match). The origin of this receptor is a woman aged 35 to 60 with Graves disease. Donor details come from another sample of the same person, matched by shared clones. The nucleotides read TGTGCCAGCAGATTAGGGGAGGCCTACGAGCAGTACTTC. Translated, this is CASRLGEAYEQYF.